This T cell receptor (beta chain) was identified during a study of T-cell memory formation after mild COVID-19. Using its own MiXCR run on the 5' RACE reads, TCRdb lists one record per CDR3 protein. The repertoire holds more than 250,000 distinct CDR3 sequences, with around 15% as singletons. Whole-study results and caveats: Second-wave clones with a day 37 peak had unconfirmed SARS-CoV-2 specificity.

V was cut by 5 bases and J by 7 bases, with 14 bases left in between. Germline lookup yields CDR1 MNHEY and CDR2 SMNVEV (reference sequence). The CDR3 sequence is 13 residues long. Points on this clonotype: The antigen is unknown.

The receptor comes from a man aged 18 to 30 who had mild COVID-19 (a few samples of this study predate the infection). Cell type and time point are not known. Sequenced material: PBMCs or a T cell subset sorted from them (not recorded which). The chain links TRBV27 to TRBJ2-5; D might be TRBD1 (6 bases). In DNA, the CDR3 is TGTGCCAGCAGTCCGACAGGACCGCCGACCCAGTACTTC. It translates to CASSPTGPPTQYF.